Sequencing of this T cell receptor (beta chain) was carried out in a study of radiation and T cells in renal cell carcinoma. Treatment defined: 15 Gy SBRT to primary tumor, nephrectomy 4 weeks later. Nephrectomy followed 15 Gy stereotactic body radiation by 4 weeks. About this clone: Its antigen is currently unknown.

Assay: immunoSEQ multiplex PCR; the TCRdb copy retains only in-frame clones and omits some. Of around 15,000 clones in the sample, 50% were seen once. Whole-study findings and limits: In nephrectomy-only tumors, top 100 clonotypes averaged approximately 40%, versus approximately 50% irradiated. In blood, top tumor clones expanded by 2 weeks, shrinking by 4. Without pretreatment biopsies, baseline tumor clonotype presence was undetermined.

This CDR3 region has 13 residues. CDR1 is MDHEN and CDR2 is SYDVKM in the germline V gene. The V end was cut by 3 bases, the J end by 2 bases, with 5 bases between. This chain joins TRBV28 and TRBJ2-1; D gene unclear. The sequence was obtained from a woman aged 55-69 years with renal cell carcinoma. The material sequenced was tumor tissue, taken from a patient whose treatment included radiotherapy and nephrectomy. The CDR3 region is CASSLRAYNEQFF. In nucleotides, the CDR3 is TGTGCCAGCAGTTTGCGAGCCTACAATGAGCAGTTCTTC.